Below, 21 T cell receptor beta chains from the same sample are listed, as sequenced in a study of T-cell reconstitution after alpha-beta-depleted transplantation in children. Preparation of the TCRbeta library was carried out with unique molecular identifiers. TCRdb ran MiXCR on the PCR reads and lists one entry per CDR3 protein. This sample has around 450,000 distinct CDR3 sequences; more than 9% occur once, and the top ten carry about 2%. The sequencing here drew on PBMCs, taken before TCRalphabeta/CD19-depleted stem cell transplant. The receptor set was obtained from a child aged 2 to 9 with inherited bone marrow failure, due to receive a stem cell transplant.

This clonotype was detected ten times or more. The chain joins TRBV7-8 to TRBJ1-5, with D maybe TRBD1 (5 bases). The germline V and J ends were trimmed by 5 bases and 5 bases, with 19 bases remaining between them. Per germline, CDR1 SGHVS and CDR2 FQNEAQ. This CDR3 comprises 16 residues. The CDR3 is CASSPTHRQPYQPQHF. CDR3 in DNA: TGTGCCAGCAGCCCAACCCATAGACAGCCGTATCAGCCCCAGCATTTT.

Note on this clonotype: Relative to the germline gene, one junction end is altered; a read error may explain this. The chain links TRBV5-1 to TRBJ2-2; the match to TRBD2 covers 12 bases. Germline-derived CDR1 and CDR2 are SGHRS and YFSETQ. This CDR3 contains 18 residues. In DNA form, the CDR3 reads TGCACCAGCTACCGGGGCCTAGCGGGAGGGACGGACACCGGGGAGCTGTTTTTT. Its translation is CTSYRGLAGGTDTGELFF.

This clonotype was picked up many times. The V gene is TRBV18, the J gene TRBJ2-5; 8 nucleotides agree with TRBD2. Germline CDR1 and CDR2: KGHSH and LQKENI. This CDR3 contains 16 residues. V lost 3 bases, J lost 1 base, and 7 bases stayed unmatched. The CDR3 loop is CASSPGLAGTQETQYF. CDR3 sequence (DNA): TGTGCCAGCTCACCTGGGTTAGCGGGAACCCAAGAGACCCAGTACTTC.

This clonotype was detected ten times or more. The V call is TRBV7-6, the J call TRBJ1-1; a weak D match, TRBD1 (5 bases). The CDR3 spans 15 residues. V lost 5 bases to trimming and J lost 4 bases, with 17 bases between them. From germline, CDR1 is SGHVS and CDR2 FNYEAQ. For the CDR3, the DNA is TGTGCCAGCAGCCGTGTTCAAACGGGGACCACTGAAGCTTTCTTT. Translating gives CASSRVQTGTTEAFF.

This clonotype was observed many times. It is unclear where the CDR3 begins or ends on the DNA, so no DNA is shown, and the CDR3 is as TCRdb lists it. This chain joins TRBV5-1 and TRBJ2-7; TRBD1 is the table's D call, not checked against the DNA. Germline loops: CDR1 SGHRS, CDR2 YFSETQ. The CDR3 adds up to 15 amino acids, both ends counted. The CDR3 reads CASSTSAGLVDEQYF.

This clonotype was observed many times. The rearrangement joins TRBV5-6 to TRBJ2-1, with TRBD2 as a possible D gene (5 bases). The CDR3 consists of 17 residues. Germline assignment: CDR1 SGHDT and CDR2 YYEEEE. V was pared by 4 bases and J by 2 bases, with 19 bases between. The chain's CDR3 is CASSPLFTSLAYNEQFF. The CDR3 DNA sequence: TGTGCCAGCAGCCCCCTATTCACTAGTTTAGCCTACAATGAGCAGTTCTTC.

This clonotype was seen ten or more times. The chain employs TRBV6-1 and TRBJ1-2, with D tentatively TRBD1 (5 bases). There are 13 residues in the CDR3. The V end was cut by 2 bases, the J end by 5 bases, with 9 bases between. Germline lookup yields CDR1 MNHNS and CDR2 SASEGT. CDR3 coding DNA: TGTGCCAGCAGTGAAACCGGGGGGTATGGCTACACCTTC. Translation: CASSETGGYGYTF.

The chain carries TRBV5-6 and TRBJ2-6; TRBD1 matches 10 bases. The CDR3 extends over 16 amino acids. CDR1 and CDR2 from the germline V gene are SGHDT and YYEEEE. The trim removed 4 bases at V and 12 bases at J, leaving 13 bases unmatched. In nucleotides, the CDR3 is TGTGCCAGCAGCGGAAATCGGGACAGGGGATTTCCCGTCCTGACTTTC. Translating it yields CASSGNRDRGFPVLTF.

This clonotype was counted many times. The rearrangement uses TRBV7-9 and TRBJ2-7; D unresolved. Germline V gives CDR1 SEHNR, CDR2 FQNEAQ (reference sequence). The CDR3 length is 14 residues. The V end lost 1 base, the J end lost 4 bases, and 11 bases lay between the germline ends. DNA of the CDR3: TGTGCCAGCAGCTTAGTCGGGCCAATTTACGAGCAGTACTTC. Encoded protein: CASSLVGPIYEQYF.

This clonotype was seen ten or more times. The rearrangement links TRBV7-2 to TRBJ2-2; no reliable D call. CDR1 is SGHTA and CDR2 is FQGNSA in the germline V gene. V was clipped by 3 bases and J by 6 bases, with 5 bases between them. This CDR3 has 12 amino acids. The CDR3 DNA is TGTGCCAGCAGCTTCCAGGCCGGGGAGCTGTTTTTT. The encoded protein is CASSFQAGELFF.

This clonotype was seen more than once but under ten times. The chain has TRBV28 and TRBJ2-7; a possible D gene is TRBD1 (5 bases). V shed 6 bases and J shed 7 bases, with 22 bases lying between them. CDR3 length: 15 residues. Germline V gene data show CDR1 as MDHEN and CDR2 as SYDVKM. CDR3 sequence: CASSLALVGRREQYF. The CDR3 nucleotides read TGTGCCAGCAGCTTGGCCCTCGTGGGGCGGAGAGAGCAGTACTTC.

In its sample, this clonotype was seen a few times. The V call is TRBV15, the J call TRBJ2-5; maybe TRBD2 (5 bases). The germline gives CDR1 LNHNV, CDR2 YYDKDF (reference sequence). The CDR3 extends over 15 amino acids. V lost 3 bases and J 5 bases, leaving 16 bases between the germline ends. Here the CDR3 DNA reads TGTGCCACCAGCAGTCCGGAGAGGGAGAGGGAGACCCAGTACTTC. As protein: CATSSPERERETQYF.

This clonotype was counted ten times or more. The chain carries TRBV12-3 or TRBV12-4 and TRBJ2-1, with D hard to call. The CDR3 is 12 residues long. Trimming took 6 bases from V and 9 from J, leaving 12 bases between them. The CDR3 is CASSLPLGEQFF. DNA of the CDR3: TGTGCCAGCAGCCTACCCCTGGGTGAGCAGTTCTTC.

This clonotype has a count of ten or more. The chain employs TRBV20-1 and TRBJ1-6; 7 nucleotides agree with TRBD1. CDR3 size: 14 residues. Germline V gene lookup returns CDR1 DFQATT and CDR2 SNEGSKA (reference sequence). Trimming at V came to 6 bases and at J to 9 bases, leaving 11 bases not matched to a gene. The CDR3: CSAPRQGAGSPLHF. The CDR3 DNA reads TGCAGTGCACCCCGACAGGGAGCAGGTTCACCCCTCCACTTT.

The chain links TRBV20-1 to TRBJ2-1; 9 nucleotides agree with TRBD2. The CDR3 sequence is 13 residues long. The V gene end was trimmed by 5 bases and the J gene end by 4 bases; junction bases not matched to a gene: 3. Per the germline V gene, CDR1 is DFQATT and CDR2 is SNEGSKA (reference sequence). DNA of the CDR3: TGCAGTGCTTTTAGCGGGGGTTACAATGAGCAGTTCTTC. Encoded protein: CSAFSGGYNEQFF.

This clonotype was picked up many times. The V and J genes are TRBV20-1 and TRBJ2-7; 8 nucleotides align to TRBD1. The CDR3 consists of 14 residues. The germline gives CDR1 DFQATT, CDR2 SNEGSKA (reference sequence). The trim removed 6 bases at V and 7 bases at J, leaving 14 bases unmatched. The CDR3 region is CSAFRTGRPGEQYF. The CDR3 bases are TGCAGTGCCTTCCGGACAGGGCGCCCAGGGGAGCAGTACTTC.

CDR3 residues: CATSRAGVYGYTF. The CDR3 DNA follows: TGTGCCACCAGCAGAGCAGGGGTATATGGCTACACCTTC. The chain is built from TRBV15 and TRBJ1-2, with D perhaps matching TRBD1 (6 bases). The CDR3 sequence is 13 residues long. Trimming removed 1 base at V and 5 bases at J, with 8 bases between. Germline V gives CDR1 LNHNV, CDR2 YYDKDF (reference sequence).

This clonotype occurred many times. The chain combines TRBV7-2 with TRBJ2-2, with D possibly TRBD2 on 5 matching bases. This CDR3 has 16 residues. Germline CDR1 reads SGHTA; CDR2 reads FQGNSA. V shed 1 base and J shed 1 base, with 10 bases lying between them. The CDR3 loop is CASSLVAGMNTGELFF. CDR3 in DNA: TGTGCCAGCAGCTTAGTGGCCGGGATGAACACCGGGGAGCTGTTTTTT.

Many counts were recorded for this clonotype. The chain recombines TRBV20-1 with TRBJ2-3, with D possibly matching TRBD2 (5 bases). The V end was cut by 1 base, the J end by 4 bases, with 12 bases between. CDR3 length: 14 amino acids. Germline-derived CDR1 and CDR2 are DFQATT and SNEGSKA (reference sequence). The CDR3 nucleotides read TGCAGTGCTAGAGCGGGGTCGGAGCCAGATACGCAGTATTTT. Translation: CSARAGSEPDTQYF.

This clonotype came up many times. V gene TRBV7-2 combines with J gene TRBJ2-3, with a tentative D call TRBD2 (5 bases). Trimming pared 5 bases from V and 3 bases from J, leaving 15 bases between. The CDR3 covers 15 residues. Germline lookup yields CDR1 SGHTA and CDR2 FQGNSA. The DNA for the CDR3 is TGTGCCAGCAGCCTGTTTCGGGGAAGGACAGATACGCAGTATTTT. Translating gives CASSLFRGRTDTQYF.

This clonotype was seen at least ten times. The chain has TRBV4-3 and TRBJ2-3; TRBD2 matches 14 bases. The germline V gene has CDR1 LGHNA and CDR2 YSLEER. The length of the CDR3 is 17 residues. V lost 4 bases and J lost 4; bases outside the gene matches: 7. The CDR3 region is CASSPAPGLAGADTQYF. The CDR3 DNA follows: TGCGCCAGCAGCCCCGCGCCGGGACTAGCGGGAGCAGATACGCAGTATTTT.